A selection of T cell receptor beta chains follows, all from one sample in a study of control samples from healthy donors and cancer patients. This table comes from immunoSEQ multiplex PCR, and its TCRdb copy is limited to in-frame clones, with some not included. Among tens of thousands of clones listed, 80% to 95% were seen once. Sequenced sample: PBMCs. These receptors were taken from a man aged 25 to 40 with colorectal cancer. The CDR3 runs from the conserved cysteine through the conserved F or W. The order of the fields is CDR3 DNA, CDR3 protein, clone size, J gene, D gene, V gene. D genes are given only for firm matches. Part of the rows lack a size; the others show once, few, many or a class for expanded clones.

TGCGCCAGCCGACCTCCAGCGGGGAGGGGGGGGACCGGGGAGCTGTTTTTT,CASRPPAGRGGTGELFF,NA,TRBJ2-2,NA,TRBV10-2
TGTGCCAGCAGCCTCGGCTACGAGCAGTACTTC,CASSLGYEQYF,NA,TRBJ2-7,NA,TRBV3-1/TRBV3-2
TGTGCCAGCAGCTCCGAAAAACAGGGGGCTGACTACGAGCAGTACTTC,CASSSEKQGADYEQYF,NA,TRBJ2-7,TRBD1,TRBV5-4
TGCAGCGTTGTGTGGTATTCGGCCGACACCCACTATGGCTACACCTTC,CSVVWYSADTHYGYTF,NA,TRBJ1-2,NA,TRBV29-1
TGTGCCAGCAGCGTAGTCCAGACAGGGTTAGGTGGCTACACCTTC,CASSVVQTGLGGYTF,NA,TRBJ1-2,TRBD1,TRBV9
TGTGCCACCAGTGACTTTGGGGGGGGCGCAGATACGCAGTATTTT,CATSDFGGGADTQYF,NA,TRBJ2-3,NA,TRBV24-1
TGTGCCAGCAGCTTATGGGGACAGGGACAGGAGACCCAGTACTTC,CASSLWGQGQETQYF,NA,TRBJ2-5,TRBD1,TRBV7-9
TGTGCCAGCAGTTTGGGGCGAGACAGGACGGGGTATGGCTACACCTTC,CASSLGRDRTGYGYTF,NA,TRBJ1-2,NA,TRBV27
TGCGCCAGCAGCCGCGTCGGTGGACAGGGGGATGAAAAACTGTTTTTT,CASSRVGGQGDEKLFF,NA,TRBJ1-4,TRBD1,TRBV4-3
TGTGCCAGCAGTTATGGCGGTGTCAGGGGAAGCGGGGAGCTGTTTTTT,CASSYGGVRGSGELFF,NA,TRBJ2-2,NA,TRBV6-6
TGTGCCAGCAGCCAAGATCGGCGGGTTGTCTATGGCTACACCTTC,CASSQDRRVVYGYTF,NA,TRBJ1-2,NA,TRBV3-1/TRBV3-2
TGTGCCAGCAGCTTGGGGGGACGTCCTGAAGCTTTCTTT,CASSLGGRPEAFF,NA,TRBJ1-1,NA,TRBV5-6
TGTGCCAGCAGCCCCCGGTTGTGGGACCAAGAGACCCAGTACTTC,CASSPRLWDQETQYF,NA,TRBJ2-5,NA,TRBV11-2
TGTGCCACGGCTGGCGGGGGGGAATTCTACAATGAGCAGTTCTTC,CATAGGGEFYNEQFF,NA,TRBJ2-1,TRBD2,TRBV10-3
TGCGCCAGCAGCCAGAGGACAGGAGACTACGAGCAGTACTTC,CASSQRTGDYEQYF,NA,TRBJ2-7,TRBD1,TRBV4-3
TGTGCCAGCAGTCAGGGGGATAGGGCCGGGGAGCTGTTTTTT,CASSQGDRAGELFF,NA,TRBJ2-2,TRBD1,TRBV6-6
TGTGCCAGCAGTTTATCGGCGGTCTCACCCCTCCACTTT,CASSLSAVSPLHF,NA,TRBJ1-6,NA,TRBV27
TGTGCCACCAGTGATCGAGATACGCAGTATTTT,CATSDRDTQYF,NA,TRBJ2-3,NA,TRBV24-1
TGTGCCTGGCAACAGAGTAGCTCCTACAATGAGCAGTTCTTC,CAWQQSSSYNEQFF,NA,TRBJ2-1,NA,TRBV30
TGCGCCAGCAGCCAAGCTTTAGTAGCAGGGACCTACAATGAGCAGTTCTTC,CASSQALVAGTYNEQFF,NA,TRBJ2-1,NA,TRBV4-1
TGTGCCAGCAGCGTATCAGGGTGGGGAAACACCATATATTTT,CASSVSGWGNTIYF,NA,TRBJ1-3,NA,TRBV9
TGTGCCTGGAGTAGGAGGGGGGGGTTGAATGAGCAGTTCTTC,CAWSRRGGLNEQFF,few,TRBJ2-1,NA,TRBV30
TGTGCCAGCAGTGAAGGTCGGGGGTACGCCCTCAATTCACCCCTCCACTTT,CASSEGRGYALNSPLHF,NA,TRBJ1-6,NA,TRBV2
TGTGCCAGTAGTATAGTTGCGGGGGGCCAAGAGACCCAGTACTTC,CASSIVAGGQETQYF,NA,TRBJ2-5,TRBD2,TRBV19
TGTGCCAGCAGGGTCGGGGGGGCTGCAAGCACTGAAGCTTTCTTT,CASRVGGAASTEAFF,NA,TRBJ1-1,NA,TRBV6-4
TGTGCCAGCAGCTTCGTGGGGGACTCTGGGGCCAACGTCCTGACTTTC,CASSFVGDSGANVLTF,NA,TRBJ2-6,NA,TRBV7-9
TGTGCCAGTAGTATGGACCGGGACATTACCTACAATGAGCAGTTCTTC,CASSMDRDITYNEQFF,NA,TRBJ2-1,NA,TRBV19
TGTGCCAGTAGGGGGACAGGGATGAACACTGAAGCTTTCTTT,CASRGTGMNTEAFF,NA,TRBJ1-1,TRBD1,TRBV19
TGTGCCAGCAGTTATGGGTGGACGGGGACCCAGTACTTC,CASSYGWTGTQYF,NA,TRBJ2-5,NA,TRBV6-2/TRBV6-3
TGCGCCAGCAGCTTTAGGGGTACTGAAGCTTTCTTT,CASSFRGTEAFF,NA,TRBJ1-1,NA,TRBV5-1
TGTGCCAGTAGTATCACGGGGGGACTTTACAATGAGCAGTTCTTC,CASSITGGLYNEQFF,NA,TRBJ2-1,TRBD2,TRBV19
TGTGCCTGGAGGGAGGGCCAGGACTATGGCTACACCTTC,CAWREGQDYGYTF,NA,TRBJ1-2,NA,TRBV30
TGTGCCAGCAGCTGGATGACGAACACTGAAGCTTTCTTT,CASSWMTNTEAFF,NA,TRBJ1-1,NA,TRBV7-9
TGTGCCAGCAGAAACCAATATGGCTACACCTTC,CASRNQYGYTF,NA,TRBJ1-2,NA,TRBV12-3/TRBV12-4
TGTGCCAGCAGCCAACCCGGGACAGGGACCTACGAGCAGTACTTC,CASSQPGTGTYEQYF,NA,TRBJ2-7,TRBD1,TRBV3-1/TRBV3-2
TGCAGTGATAGGCTCCAAGAGACCCAGTACTTC,CSDRLQETQYF,NA,TRBJ2-5,NA,TRBV20-1
TGCGCCAGCAGCCAAGTTTATAGAGGGACCGGGGAGCTGTTTTTT,CASSQVYRGTGELFF,NA,TRBJ2-2,NA,TRBV4-3
TGTGCCAGTACCCCAGTACGGGGGACTGGGGCCAACGTCCTGACTTTC,CASTPVRGTGANVLTF,NA,TRBJ2-6,NA,TRBV19
TGTGCCAGCAGCCTGACTGGGGCTGAGGGTGACATTCAGTACTTC,CASSLTGAEGDIQYF,NA,TRBJ2-4,NA,TRBV11-2